This T cell receptor (beta chain) was sequenced in a study of CXCR3-negative and CXCR3-positive naive CD8 T cells. The study's findings and limits: The study found more hydrophobic TRB CDR3s in CXCR3-positive naive cells than in CXCR3-negative naive cells.

Via 5' RACE with UMI labels, TRB cDNA libraries were prepared. Reanalyzing the 5' RACE reads, TCRdb keeps one entry per CDR3 protein, without DNA. The sample table sets out roughly 86,000 distinct CDR3 sequences. The length of the CDR3 is 14 residues. The germline V gene encodes CDR1 DFQATT and CDR2 SNEGSKA (reference sequence). CD45RO-CCR7+CD27+CD95- cells counted as naive CD8+ T cells. To note about this clonotype: Its antigen is undetermined.

The sequenced sample consisted of naive CXCR3- CD8+ T cells from blood. Subset defined: CD45RO-CCR7+CD27+CD95- naive CD8+ T cells lacking CXCR3 (TNR3-). This clonotype originated in a human donor in good health. Some clones in this sample may be carry-over from other donors' samples. The chain uses TRBV20-1 and TRBJ1-2; there is no DNA to check the TCRdb D call of TRBD1. The CDR3 is CSARGGQGDYGYTF.